This T cell receptor (beta chain) appears in the sequencing data of a study of T cells after yellow fever vaccination. The table lists this clonotype with many counts. This CDR3 contains 13 residues. The V and J ends lost 3 bases and 10 bases, in that order; junction bases with no gene match: 7. The V gene's germline CDR1 is DFQATT and CDR2 SNEGSKA (reference sequence). Conversion of TCR transcripts into cDNA relied on 5'RACE template switching, which added a universal primer site and UMIs. MiXCR, applied by TCRdb to the 5' RACE reads, yields one record per CDR3 protein. Of nearly 300,000 distinct CDR3 sequences listed, approximately 10% are singletons.

The origin of this receptor is a man younger than 30 who received the YFV17D yellow fever vaccine. The V and J genes are TRBV20-1 and TRBJ2-1, with 9 bases that match TRBD2. The sample here was CD4+ T cells sorted from PBMCs, taken 5 days after the yellow fever booster vaccination. Here the CDR3 reads CSASGGGAEEQFF. The CDR3 nucleotides read TGCAGTGCTAGCGGCGGGGGGGCCGAGGAGCAGTTCTTC.